These 25 T cell receptor beta chains originate from one sample sequenced in a study of yellow fever vaccine responses in identical twins. TCRdb re-derived calls from the RT-PCR reads in MiXCR, one entry per CDR3 protein. The profile shows tens of thousands of distinct CDR3 sequences, 50% to 65% of them singletons. Sequencing used T cells from blood (PBMCs), unsorted or a sorted subset (not recorded which), obtained before or after yellow fever vaccination (not recorded which). The receptors come from a young woman who received the yellow fever vaccine.

The chain uses TRBV29-1 and TRBJ1-2; D is unresolved. The CDR3 is made up of 12 amino acids. The germline gives CDR1 SQVTM, CDR2 ANQGSEA. Trimming took off 3 bases at V and 5 bases at J, with 10 bases between the two ends. The CDR3 sequence: CSVDGILYGYTF. DNA for the CDR3: TGCAGCGTTGATGGCATTCTGTATGGCTACACCTTC. Complete variable domain (other parts from reference TRBV29-1 and TRBJ1-2): SAVISQKPSRDICQRGTSLTIQCQVDSQVTMMFWYRQQPGQSLTLIATANQGSEATYESGFVIDKFPISRPNLTFSTLTVSNMSPEDSSIYLCSVDGILYGYTFGSGTRLTVV.

This clonotype was detected only once. The chain combines TRBV5-6 with TRBJ1-2; D possibly corresponds to TRBD1 (5 bases). The V and J ends lost 0 bases and 2 bases respectively, with 8 bases between them. Germline V gene sequence: CDR1 SGHDT, CDR2 YYEEEE. CDR3 length: 14 amino acids. Written as DNA, the CDR3 is TGTGCCAGCAGCTTGGGGGGACCGAACTATGGCTACACCTTC. Amino acid sequence: CASSLGGPNYGYTF.

The J gene is TRBJ1-5, the V gene TRBV5-1; a weak D match, TRBD1 (6 bases). Trimming took off 4 bases at V and 2 bases at J, with 10 bases between the two ends. CDR3 length equals 14 residues. Germline V gene sequence: CDR1 SGHRS, CDR2 YFSETQ. The CDR3 reads CASSPEGGNQPQHF. CDR3 sequence (DNA): TGCGCCAGCAGCCCCGAGGGGGGCAATCAGCCCCAGCATTTT.

The chain links TRBV15 to TRBJ1-1; D gene uncertain. Trimming pared 1 base from V and 0 bases from J, leaving 9 bases between. The CDR3 loop spans 15 amino acids. In germline, CDR1 is LNHNV, CDR2 YYDKDF (reference sequence). This chain's CDR3 is CATSRARTLNTEAFF. In DNA, the CDR3 is TGTGCCACCAGCAGAGCTCGAACCCTGAACACTGAAGCTTTCTTT.

The chain couples TRBV23-1 to TRBJ2-7; 14 nucleotides agree with TRBD2. TRBV23-1 falls under the ORF class, with uncertain function. V lost 2 bases, J lost 1 base, and 7 bases stayed unmatched. The CDR3 contains 18 residues. CDR3 sequence: CASSQPGLAGALSYEQYV. The DNA for the CDR3 is TGCGCCAGCAGTCAACCGGGACTAGCGGGGGCCTTGTCCTACGAGCAGTACGTC.

The rearrangement links TRBV4-1 to TRBJ2-1; 7 bases fit TRBD2. With 0 bases clipped from V and 5 bases from J, the junction kept 7 bases outside the gene matches. Germline V gene data show CDR1 as MGHRA and CDR2 as YSYEKL. The CDR3 has 16 amino acids. CDR3 sequence: CASSQDRLAANNEQFF. CDR3 DNA: TGCGCCAGCAGCCAAGATCGTCTAGCGGCTAACAATGAGCAGTTCTTC.

The chain has TRBV10-1 and TRBJ1-1; a possible D gene is TRBD1 (6 bases). The ends were cut back, 2 bases at V and 2 bases at J, with 15 bases in the middle. This CDR3 is 16 amino acids long. Germline assignment: CDR1 WNHNN and CDR2 SYGVQD (reference sequence). The CDR3 coding sequence is TGCGCCAGCAGTGAGACACAGGGCTCTCTAAACACTGAAGCTTTCTTT. Its translation: CASSETQGSLNTEAFF.

This clonotype was seen a single time. V usage is TRBV11-1 and J usage is TRBJ2-7, with D perhaps TRBD1 (5 bases). V was shortened by 4 bases and J by 2 bases, with 9 bases between the two germline ends. There are 13 residues in the CDR3. Germline V gives CDR1 SGHAT, CDR2 FQDESV (reference sequence). This CDR3 is CASSSQTAYEQYV. CDR3 nucleotide sequence: TGTGCCAGCAGCTCCCAGACAGCCTACGAGCAGTACGTC.

The chain recombines TRBV18 with TRBJ1-2; TRBD1 matches at 9 bases. V shed 2 bases, J shed 8 bases, and the junction held 9 bases outside the gene matches. Germline values: CDR1 KGHSH, CDR2 LQKENI. This CDR3 is built from 15 residues. The CDR3 DNA is TGTGCCAGCTCACCAGCAGACAGGGGGACGTGGGGCTACACCTTC. It translates to CASSPADRGTWGYTF.

This clonotype was recorded only once. J is TRBJ1-1 and V is TRBV29-1; D perhaps matches TRBD1 (6 bases). CDR3 length equals 13 residues. With 5 bases removed from V and 3 bases from J, the gap between germline ends came to 13 bases. From germline, CDR1 is SQVTM and CDR2 ANQGSEA. CDR3 nucleotides: TGCAGCGTTTCGGGGGGGCCCGACACTGAAGCTTTCTTT. Translated, it gives CSVSGGPDTEAFF.

This chain connects TRBV12-3 or TRBV12-4 to TRBJ2-1; 9 bases are shared with TRBD2. V trimming: 8 bases; J trimming: 0 bases; junction bases outside the gene matches: 14. The CDR3 extends over 18 amino acids. As DNA, the CDR3 is TGTGCCAGCCTACTAAACCTGGGCGGGAGGGGCTCCTACAATGAGCAGTTCTTC. It specifies CASLLNLGGRGSYNEQFF.

The chain uses TRBV11-1 and TRBJ2-1, with D tentatively TRBD1 or TRBD2 (5 bases each). V gave up 5 bases and J gave up 9 bases, with 14 bases separating them. Germline-derived CDR1 and CDR2 are SGHAT and FQDESV (reference sequence). The CDR3 is 13 amino acids. In nucleotides, the CDR3 is TGTGCCAGCAGCACGGGACCAAGCAGTGAGCAGTTCTTC. Translating gives CASSTGPSSEQFF.

This clonotype was counted only a few times. This CDR3 is CASSFGQGGSYEQYF. As DNA, the CDR3 is TGTGCCAGCAGTTTCGGACAGGGCGGGTCCTACGAGCAGTACTTC. The chain links TRBV3-1 to TRBJ2-7; TRBD1 matches at 8 bases. There are 15 residues in the CDR3. Germline CDR1 reads LGHDT; CDR2 reads YNNKEL (reference sequence). J gave up 1 base and V 6 bases, and 8 bases lay outside the gene matches.

The rearrangement links TRBV29-1 to TRBJ1-1; perhaps TRBD1 as D (6 bases). V shed 4 bases and J shed 0 bases, with 9 bases lying between them. Germline CDR1 SQVTM, CDR2 ANQGSEA. This CDR3 contains 13 residues. The CDR3 DNA sequence: TGCAGCGTTGGGGGGCCCATGAACACTGAAGCTTTCTTT. Amino acid sequence: CSVGGPMNTEAFF.

The chain is built from TRBV2 and TRBJ2-1; 8 bases align to TRBD2. The J segment lost 9 bases and the V segment lost 7 bases, leaving 11 bases of the junction unmatched. The CDR3 contains 14 residues. The V gene's germline CDR1 is SNHLY and CDR2 FYNNEI. The CDR3 loop reads CASKQGSGKGEQFF. As DNA, the CDR3 is TGTGCCAGCAAGCAGGGTAGCGGGAAAGGTGAGCAGTTCTTC.

The chain is built from TRBV5-4 and TRBJ1-6, with 7 nucleotides matching TRBD1. This CDR3 contains 15 residues. The J segment lost 9 bases and the V segment lost 3 bases, leaving 9 bases of the junction unmatched. Germline V gene sequence: CDR1 SGHNT, CDR2 YYREEE (reference sequence). This chain's CDR3 is CASSYRTGGVSPLHF. Written as DNA, the CDR3 is TGTGCCAGCAGCTACCGGACAGGAGGGGTTTCACCCCTCCACTTT.

CDR3 residues: CASSLHRGATNEKLFF. CDR3 bases: TGTGCCAGCAGCTTGCACCGAGGGGCAACTAATGAAAAACTGTTTTTT. This rearrangement joins TRBV11-1 to TRBJ1-4, with a tentative D call TRBD1 (5 bases). The CDR3 runs to 16 residues. V was trimmed by 3 bases and J by 0 bases, leaving 11 bases between them. Germline CDR1 reads SGHAT; CDR2 reads FQDESV (reference sequence).

The rearrangement uses TRBV19 and TRBJ1-1; D is possibly TRBD1 (5 bases). The germline V gene encodes CDR1 LNHDA and CDR2 SQIVND (reference sequence). This CDR3 contains 13 residues. Trimming removed 6 bases at V and 3 bases at J, with 11 bases between. CDR3 loop: CASRGVSDTEAFF. CDR3 nucleotide sequence: TGTGCCAGTAGAGGGGTTTCCGACACTGAAGCTTTCTTT.

This chain uses TRBV20-1 with TRBJ2-7; 7 bases match TRBD1. The CDR3 sequence is 12 residues long. CDR1 DFQATT and CDR2 SNEGSKA come from the germline V gene (reference sequence). The CDR3 region is CSARDRDYEQYV. Here the CDR3 DNA reads TGCAGTGCGAGAGACAGGGACTACGAGCAGTACGTC.

The chain has TRBV20-1 and TRBJ2-6; no reliable D call. This CDR3 region has 17 residues. Trimming cost V 3 bases and J 1 base, with 16 bases left between them. Germline loops: CDR1 DFQATT, CDR2 SNEGSKA (reference sequence). The DNA for the CDR3 is TGCAGTGCTAGCGGGTCCAAGGCCCGTTCTGGGGCCAACGTCCTGACTTTC. Amino acid sequence: CSASGSKARSGANVLTF.

The chain recombines TRBV29-1 with TRBJ2-2, with D unresolved. This CDR3 is 10 amino acids long. From germline, CDR1 is SQVTM and CDR2 ANQGSEA. The germline V and J ends were trimmed by 4 bases and 7 bases, with 4 bases remaining between them. The chain's CDR3 is CSVGVGELFF. DNA for the CDR3: TGCAGCGTTGGTGTCGGGGAGCTGTTTTTT.

The sample holds one count of this clonotype. The genes are TRBV11-1 and TRBJ2-3, with D possibly called TRBD1 or TRBD2 (5 bases each). CDR3 size: 16 residues. The germline gives CDR1 SGHAT, CDR2 FQDESV (reference sequence). Trimming shortened V by 5 bases and J by 6 bases, and 21 bases separated the two germline ends. As DNA, the CDR3 is TGTGCCAGCAGCCCACTAGAGGGGCTCGGCGTTGATACGCAGTATTTT. It encodes CASSPLEGLGVDTQYF.

The chain links TRBV7-9 to TRBJ1-1; no firm D call. Germline values: CDR1 SEHNR, CDR2 FQNEAQ (reference sequence). Between the trimmed V and J ends, which lost 8 bases and 0 bases, there was a span of 13 bases. The CDR3 is 14 residues long. The CDR3 sequence: CASGGRTVNTEAFF. As DNA, the CDR3 is TGTGCCAGCGGCGGACGGACCGTGAACACTGAAGCTTTCTTT.

This clonotype was detected only a few times. This chain joins TRBV29-1 and TRBJ1-3, with unresolved D. Germline loops: CDR1 SQVTM, CDR2 ANQGSEA. Trimming shortened V by 4 bases and J by 2 bases, and 9 bases separated the two germline ends. This CDR3 is 13 amino acids long. The CDR3 DNA sequence: TGCAGCGTTGGGGGTGGTACTGGAAACACCATATATTTT. Its protein product is CSVGGGTGNTIYF.

V gene TRBV5-1 combines with J gene TRBJ2-1, with 13 bases identical to TRBD2. The ends lost 4 bases at V and 3 bases at J; junction bases unmatched: 7. In germline, CDR1 is SGHRS, CDR2 YFSETQ. The length of the CDR3 is 17 residues. As DNA, the CDR3 is TGCGCCAGCAGCCCCGGGACTAGCGGGGATTTCTACAATGAGCAGTTCTTC. Translation: CASSPGTSGDFYNEQFF.